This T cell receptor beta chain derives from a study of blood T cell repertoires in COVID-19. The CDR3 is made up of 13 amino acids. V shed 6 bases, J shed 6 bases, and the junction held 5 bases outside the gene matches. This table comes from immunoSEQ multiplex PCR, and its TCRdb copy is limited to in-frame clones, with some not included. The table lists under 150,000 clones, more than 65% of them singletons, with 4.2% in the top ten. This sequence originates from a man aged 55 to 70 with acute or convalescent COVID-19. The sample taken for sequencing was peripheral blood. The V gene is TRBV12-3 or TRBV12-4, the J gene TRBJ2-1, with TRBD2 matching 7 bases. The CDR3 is CASSLTSVNEQFF. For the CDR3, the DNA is TGTGCCAGCAGCTTAACTAGCGTCAATGAGCAGTTCTTC.